One and the same sample provided the 28 T cell receptor beta chains below, sequenced in a study of Ad26.COV2.S vaccination and SARS-CoV-2 variants. The treatment here: about 20 received Ad26.COV2.S at low or high dose, single or two shots; five or six received placebo; per-sample allocation not given. Material that was analyzed had been drawn on day 63 after the first vaccine or placebo injection. Sequenced by immunoSEQ multiplex PCR; TCRdb stores in-frame clones only, minus some. The sample holds under 400,000 clones, around 90% seen once. The sequenced sample was peripheral blood, obtained in a trial of Ad26.COV2.S vaccine versus placebo. The receptors originated from a person aged 18-65 years who received the Ad26.COV2.S COVID-19 vaccine or a placebo.

The chain recombines TRBV15 with TRBJ2-1; the D gene is possibly TRBD1 (5 bases). V lost 0 bases and J 6 bases, leaving 12 bases between the germline ends. This CDR3 spans 15 amino acids. In germline, CDR1 is LNHNV, CDR2 YYDKDF (reference sequence). CDR3 region: CATSRDTGSPNEQFF. CDR3 nucleotide sequence: TGTGCCACCAGCAGAGATACAGGCAGCCCCAATGAGCAGTTCTTC.

In its sample, this clone was seen a few times. The chain couples TRBV19 to TRBJ1-1; the D gene is possibly TRBD1 (5 bases). Germline lookup yields CDR1 LNHDA and CDR2 SQIVND (reference sequence). This CDR3 is built from 14 residues. V lost 1 base and J lost 4, with 10 bases in between. CDR3 region: CASSIVQGSTEAFF. DNA of the CDR3: TGTGCCAGTAGTATAGTCCAGGGTAGCACTGAAGCTTTCTTT.

This clone was seen only once. The rearrangement links TRBV27 to TRBJ1-5; 8 bases fit TRBD1. The CDR3 runs to 14 residues. The germline gives CDR1 MNHEY, CDR2 SMNVEV (reference sequence). With 4 bases clipped from V and 5 bases from J, the junction kept 4 bases outside the gene matches. The CDR3, as DNA: TGTGCCAGCAGTTCCGACAGGGGCTATCAGCCCCAGCATTTT. It specifies CASSSDRGYQPQHF.

The chain combines TRBV3-1 (or the pseudogene TRBV3-2) with TRBJ2-3; perhaps TRBD2 as D (6 bases). Trimming pared 1 base from V and 7 bases from J, leaving 18 bases between. This CDR3 comprises 16 residues. Germline CDR1 LGHDT, CDR2 YNNKEL (reference sequence). DNA for the CDR3: TGTGCCAGCAGCCAAGGAGACGGGGGTGGCATATATACGCAGTATTTT. As protein: CASSQGDGGGIYTQYF.

Comment on this clone: The sample has other DNA sequences that encode this CDR3 too. The V call is TRBV6-5, the J call TRBJ2-7, with 8 bases lining up with TRBD1. CDR3 length: 14 amino acids. J lost 2 bases, V lost 5 bases, and 5 bases had no gene match. Germline V gene data show CDR1 as MNHEY and CDR2 as SVGAGI. The CDR3 region is CASSIDRGPYEQYF. CDR3 DNA sequence: TGTGCCAGCAGTATAGACAGGGGACCCTACGAGCAGTACTTC.

The chain is built from TRBV10-3 and TRBJ2-3; tentative D call: TRBD2 (7 bases). Between the trimmed V and J ends, which lost 1 base and 6 bases, there was a span of 11 bases. Germline V lookup: CDR1 ENHRY, CDR2 SYGVKD. There are 14 residues in the CDR3. For the CDR3, the DNA is TGTGCCATCAGTGAGTACAGGGAGGGCGATACGCAGTATTTT. Translating gives CAISEYREGDTQYF.

This chain links TRBV25-1 with TRBJ2-2; 14 nucleotides match TRBD2. The length of the CDR3 is 17 residues. The germline V gene has CDR1 MGHDK and CDR2 SYGVNS. The trim removed 5 bases at V and 2 bases at J, leaving 4 bases unmatched. The CDR3 bases are TGTGCCAGCAGTAGAGGACTAGCGGGGGGTAACACCGGGGAGCTGTTTTTT. It specifies CASSRGLAGGNTGELFF.

The count of this clone is one. The CDR3 sequence is CASSVDSTRGRRETQYF. In nucleotides, the CDR3 is TGTGCCAGCAGCGTAGACTCCACCAGGGGGCGCCGAGAGACCCAGTACTTC. The chain has TRBV7-3 and TRBJ2-5; 8 nucleotides line up with TRBD1. V was pared by 5 bases and J by 4 bases, with 15 bases of the junction left unmatched. Germline V gives CDR1 SGHTA, CDR2 FQGTGA. The CDR3 length is 17 residues.

The rearrangement uses TRBV4-1 and TRBJ2-6; D is uncertain. This CDR3 has 16 amino acids. Looked up from germline, CDR1 is MGHRA and CDR2 is YSYEKL. The V end lost 1 base, the J end lost 0 bases, and 7 bases lay between the germline ends. The CDR3, as DNA: TGCGCCAGCAGCCAAGGGGCCCCCTCTGGGGCCAACGTCCTGACTTTC. Translation: CASSQGAPSGANVLTF.

The chain couples TRBV19 to TRBJ1-5, with 7 nucleotides matching TRBD1. J was trimmed by 0 bases and V by 5 bases; bases with no gene match: 10. The CDR3 spans 17 residues. The V gene's germline CDR1 is LNHDA and CDR2 SQIVND (reference sequence). CDR3 region: CASSAPGTVDSNQPQHF. In DNA, the CDR3 is TGTGCCAGTAGTGCCCCCGGGACAGTTGATAGCAATCAGCCCCAGCATTTT.

The chain combines TRBV7-8 with TRBJ2-7; TRBD1 matches 8 bases. This CDR3 is 15 amino acids long. V lost 1 base to trimming and J lost 4 bases; unmatched junction nucleotides: 6. Germline CDR1 and CDR2: SGHVS and FQNEAQ. The CDR3 DNA reads TGTGCCAGCAGCTTAGTGGCGGACAGGGAATACGAGCAGTACTTC. It translates to CASSLVADREYEQYF. Full variable domain (missing parts from reference TRBV7-8 and TRBJ2-7): GAGVSQSPRYKVAKRGQDVALRCDPISGHVSLFWYQQALGQGPEFLTYFQNEAQLDKSGLPSDRFFAERPEGSVSTLKIQRTQQEDSAVYLCASSLVADREYEQYFGPGTRLTVT.

This chain uses TRBV9 with TRBJ2-1; 14 nucleotides agree with TRBD2. The CDR3 totals 15 residues. The V gene's germline CDR1 is SGDLS and CDR2 YYNGEE. With 2 bases clipped from V and 8 bases from J, the junction kept 3 bases outside the gene matches. DNA for the CDR3: TGTGCCAGCAGCGTCGGGACTAGCGGGGGTCATGAGCAGTTCTTC. It codes for CASSVGTSGGHEQFF.

The CDR3 coding sequence is TGTGCCAGCAGCTTAGCAGGGGGTAAAGGCACTGAAGCTTTCTTT. Translating gives CASSLAGGKGTEAFF. The V and J genes are TRBV11-2 and TRBJ1-1; TRBD1 matches at 7 bases. Germline V gene sequence: CDR1 SGHAT, CDR2 FQNNGV. V shed 1 base, J shed 4 bases, and the junction held 6 bases outside the gene matches. The CDR3 has 15 amino acids.

The chain is built from TRBV4-1 and TRBJ1-3, with D unclear. The germline V gene encodes CDR1 MGHRA and CDR2 YSYEKL. The V end was cut by 1 base, the J end by 0 bases, with 7 bases between. This CDR3 is built from 15 residues. The CDR3, as DNA: TGCGCCAGCAGCCAAGTATCGTTCTCTGGAAACACCATATATTTT. The encoded protein is CASSQVSFSGNTIYF.

The V gene is TRBV7-3, the J gene TRBJ2-1; 7 bases fit TRBD2. Germline V gene lookup returns CDR1 SGHTA and CDR2 FQGTGA. There are 16 residues in the CDR3. The ends lost 3 bases at V and 4 bases at J; junction bases unmatched: 9. The CDR3 loop is CASSLLAGTPYNEQFF. The CDR3 nucleotides read TGTGCCAGCAGCTTGTTAGCGGGTACCCCATACAATGAGCAGTTCTTC.

The rearrangement joins TRBV21-1 to TRBJ2-7; TRBD2, the D gene given by the table, was not confirmed from the DNA. TRBV21-1 represents a pseudogene. The CDR3 has 13 amino acids. This chain's CDR3 is CASSKSDSYEQYF. The CDR3 DNA sequence: TGTGCCAGCAGCAAGAGCGACTCCTACGAGCAGTACTTC.

This chain links TRBV6-5 with TRBJ1-1; D not certain. Germline V gene sequence: CDR1 MNHEY, CDR2 SVGAGI. The ends were cut back, 6 bases at V and 0 bases at J, with 11 bases in the middle. This CDR3 has 14 amino acids. CDR3 in amino acids: CASSTYRMNTEAFF. The CDR3 DNA is TGTGCCAGCAGCACCTATCGGATGAACACTGAAGCTTTCTTT.

This clone was counted a single time. This specimen includes other DNA sequences encoding the same CDR3. This chain uses TRBV7-9 with TRBJ1-1; 8 bases are shared with TRBD1. Germline loops: CDR1 SEHNR, CDR2 FQNEAQ (reference sequence). This CDR3 has 14 amino acids. The V gene end was trimmed by 4 bases and the J gene end by 5 bases; junction bases not matched to a gene: 6. This chain's CDR3 is CASSSTGGGTEAFF. CDR3 nucleotides: TGTGCCAGCAGCTCCACAGGGGGAGGAACTGAAGCTTTCTTT.

The V and J genes are TRBV20-1 and TRBJ2-7, with a possible D match to TRBD1 (5 bases). V lost 3 bases, J lost 6 bases, and 15 bases lay in between. The CDR3 sequence is 13 residues long. In germline, CDR1 is DFQATT, CDR2 SNEGSKA (reference sequence). For the CDR3, the DNA is TGCAGTGCTAGTCAGGGAAGGTTAGGCGAGCAGTACTTC. Protein product: CSASQGRLGEQYF.

The rearrangement uses TRBV19 and TRBJ2-7; D remains ambiguous. Trimming took 3 bases from V and 7 from J, leaving 19 bases between them. This CDR3 has 15 residues. Germline lookup yields CDR1 LNHDA and CDR2 SQIVND (reference sequence). The CDR3, as DNA: TGTGCCAGTAGTATTTCGTCCTCCTCCCCTACGGAGCAGTACTTC. This gives the protein CASSISSSSPTEQYF.

The chain has TRBV2 and TRBJ2-7, with D tentatively TRBD1 (5 bases). V was trimmed by 6 bases and J by 1 base, leaving 16 bases between them. The CDR3 covers 15 residues. Germline CDR1 is SNHLY and CDR2 is FYNNEI. CDR3 amino acids: CASSRRGSESYEQYF. The CDR3 DNA reads TGTGCCAGCAGCAGAAGGGGTTCTGAATCCTACGAGCAGTACTTC. Full variable domain (rest looked up from reference TRBV2 and TRBJ2-7): EPEVTQTPSHQVTQMGQEVILRCVPISNHLYFYWYRQILGQKVEFLVSFYNNEISEKSEIFDDQFSVERPDGSNFTLKIRSTKLEDSAMYFCASSRRGSESYEQYFGPGTRLTVT.

This clone was detected only once. V and J are TRBV9 and TRBJ2-5; D is possibly TRBD2 (6 bases). Germline assignment: CDR1 SGDLS and CDR2 YYNGEE. V lost 3 bases to trimming and J lost 2 bases, with 11 bases between them. CDR3 length: 14 residues. This CDR3 is CASSAQGGQETQYF. The CDR3 region has the DNA TGTGCCAGCAGCGCTCAGGGAGGACAAGAGACCCAGTACTTC.

The J gene is TRBJ2-5, the V gene TRBV29-1; D might be TRBD1 or TRBD2, each matching 5 bases. Trimming removed 5 bases from V and 5 bases from J, with 18 bases in between. From germline, CDR1 is SQVTM and CDR2 ANQGSEA. This CDR3 has 14 amino acids. Written as DNA, the CDR3 is TGCAGCGTTTCGGGACGGTTGAGTCAGGAGACCCAGTACTTC. This encodes CSVSGRLSQETQYF.

V gene TRBV7-3 combines with J gene TRBJ2-7; possibly TRBD1 for D (6 bases). Deletions cut 5 bases from V and 3 bases from J, with 20 bases between. CDR1 and CDR2 (germline): SGHTA, FQGTGA. The CDR3 loop spans 16 amino acids. The CDR3 bases are TGTGCCAGCAGCAAAACCCCAACAGGGAACTTCTACGAGCAGTACTTC. Translating gives CASSKTPTGNFYEQYF.

The rearrangement uses TRBV14 and TRBJ1-2; no firm D call. Germline CDR1 SGHDN, CDR2 FVKESK. Trimming removed 4 bases from V and 0 bases from J, with 6 bases in between. The CDR3 consists of 13 residues. The CDR3 sequence is CASSRAANYGYTF. CDR3 DNA sequence: TGTGCCAGCAGCCGGGCAGCTAACTATGGCTACACCTTC.

The chain has TRBV4-3 and TRBJ1-1, with a weak D call TRBD1 (5 bases). Germline lookup yields CDR1 LGHNA and CDR2 YSLEER. The CDR3 is made up of 14 amino acids. The V and J ends lost 4 bases and 4 bases respectively, with 13 bases between them. In nucleotides, the CDR3 is TGCGCCAGCAGCCCTCAGGGAGGTGCCACTGAAGCTTTCTTT. This codes for CASSPQGGATEAFF.

The rearrangement joins TRBV7-9 to TRBJ2-7, with 8 bases identical to TRBD1. The V gene end was trimmed by 2 bases and the J gene end by 3 bases; junction bases not matched to a gene: 9. This CDR3 is 16 amino acids long. The V gene's germline CDR1 is SEHNR and CDR2 FQNEAQ (reference sequence). DNA for the CDR3: TGTGCCAGCAGCTTAAGTTTCGGCGGACAGGGCTACGAGCAGTACTTC. Protein product: CASSLSFGGQGYEQYF. The whole variable domain, filled in from reference TRBV7-9 and TRBJ2-7, reads DTGVSQNPRHKITKRGQNVTFRCDPISEHNRLYWYRQTLGQGPEFLTYFQNEAQLEKSRLLSDRFSAERPKGSFSTLEIQRTEQGDSAMYLCASSLSFGGQGYEQYFGPGTRLTVT.

This clone was observed once. This chain links TRBV3-1 (or the pseudogene TRBV3-2) with TRBJ2-7, with 7 positions matching TRBD2. Per the germline V gene, CDR1 is LGHDT and CDR2 is YNNKEL (reference sequence). V lost 3 bases, J lost 4 bases, and 6 bases stayed unmatched. The CDR3 length is 14 residues. As DNA, the CDR3 is TGTGCCAGCAGCCACGGGGCGGGGGAGTACGAGCAGTACTTC. It translates to CASSHGAGEYEQYF.